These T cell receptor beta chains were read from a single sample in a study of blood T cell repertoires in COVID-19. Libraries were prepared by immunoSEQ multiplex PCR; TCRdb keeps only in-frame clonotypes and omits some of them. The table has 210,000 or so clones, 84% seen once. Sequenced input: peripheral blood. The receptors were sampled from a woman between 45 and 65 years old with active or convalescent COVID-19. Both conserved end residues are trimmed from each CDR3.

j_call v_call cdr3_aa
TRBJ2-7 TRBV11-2 ASSLTAGGPYEQY
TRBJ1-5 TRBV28 ASSPAQRFDQPQH
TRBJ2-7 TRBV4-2 ASSPRVAGAYEQY
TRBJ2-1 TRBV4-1 ASSDRYNEQF
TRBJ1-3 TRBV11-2 ASSSRGGNTIY
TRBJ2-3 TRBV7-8 ASSLASRFQY
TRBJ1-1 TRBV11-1 ASRIRQGWNTEAF
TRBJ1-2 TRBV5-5 ASSKAGIAGLAEGYT
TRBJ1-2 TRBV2 ASRDGTTGAGYGYT
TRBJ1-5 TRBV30 AWSTQGSNQPQH
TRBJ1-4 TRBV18 ASSRRTGEKLF
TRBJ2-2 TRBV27 ASSFKRGVTGELF
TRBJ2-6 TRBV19 ASSIVAGNIPGANVLT
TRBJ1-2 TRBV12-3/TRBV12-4 ASSFTGVRGYT
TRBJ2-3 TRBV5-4 ASSLRTSYTDTQY
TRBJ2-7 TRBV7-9 ASSPTGGYSEQY
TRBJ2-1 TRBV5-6 ASSIATGGMSSYNEQF
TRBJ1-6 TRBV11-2 ASSLQTDRGKPLH
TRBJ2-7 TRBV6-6 ASSWTGDEQY
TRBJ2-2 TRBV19 ASRVARLNTGELF
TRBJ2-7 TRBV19 ASSMNRAPDEQY
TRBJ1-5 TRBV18 ASSLAGGGNQPQH
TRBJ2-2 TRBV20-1 SASNRATGELF
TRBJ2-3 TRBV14 ASSQATVTDTQY
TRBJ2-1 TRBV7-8 ASSSLGGRNNEQF
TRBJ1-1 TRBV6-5 ASTGERGLKAF
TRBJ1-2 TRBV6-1 ASSERQGGRGYT
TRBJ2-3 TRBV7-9 ASSLRGRSGNSDTQY
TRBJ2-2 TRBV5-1 ASSSGLAGDIANTGELF
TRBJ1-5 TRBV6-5 ASSKPGRNQPQH
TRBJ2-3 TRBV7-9 ASSGATDTQY
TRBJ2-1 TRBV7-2 ASRRRLAGVVEQF
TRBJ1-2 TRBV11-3 ASSLGGSGYT
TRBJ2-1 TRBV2 ASSEGVAGVGQF
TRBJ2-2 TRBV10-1 ASSEIGLAGDSTGELF
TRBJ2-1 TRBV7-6 ASSLMQGSSYNEQF
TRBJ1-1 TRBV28 ASSRLTGVGNTEAF
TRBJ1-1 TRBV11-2 ASSLVGRNTEAF
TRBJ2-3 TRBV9 ASSLSPTAVADTQY
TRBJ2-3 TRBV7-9 ASRRGGSTDTQY
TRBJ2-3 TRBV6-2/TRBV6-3 ASSYETGGDTDTQY
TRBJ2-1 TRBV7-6 ASSLQASVNNEQF
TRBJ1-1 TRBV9 ASSSPGTEAF
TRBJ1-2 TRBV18 ASSPQGSGTDYGYT
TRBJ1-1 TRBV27 ASSSIEVTEAF